The sample holds many counts of the clone carrying this TCR beta chain. These data originate in a study of regulatory T cells in long-lasting Graves disease. The germline V gene has CDR1 MDHEN and CDR2 SYDVKM. Trimming stripped 5 bases from V and 5 bases from J, with 15 bases between. The CDR3 runs to 15 residues. Researchers made TCR beta libraries by using iRepertoire HTBI primers and running Arm-PCR on CDR3 regions. TCRdb redid the calling of the multiplex PCR reads with MiXCR, one entry per CDR3 protein. The repertoire holds 600,000 to 850,000 distinct CDR3 sequences, around 30% seen once, with 35% to 55% in the top ten. As to time point: persistent/refractory GD, antithyroid drugs over 5 years with positive TRAb. The authors made the TCR library using RNA they extracted from PBMCs.

J is TRBJ1-4 and V is TRBV28; possible D gene TRBD1, 5 bases. The receptor was derived from a female donor with Graves disease. The specimen was peripheral blood mononuclear cells (PBMCs), collected when the disease was refractory, from a patient treated with antithyroid drugs. CDR3 amino acids: CASSTPGQGNEKLFF. CDR3 bases: TGTGCCAGCAGTACCCCCGGCCAGGGAAATGAAAAACTGTTTTTT.